This T cell receptor (beta chain) was captured by sequencing in a study of blood T cell repertoires in COVID-19. The table came from immunoSEQ multiplex PCR; TCRdb's copy has only in-frame clones and leaves some out. The table has some 260,000 clones, more than 65% seen once. The CDR3 extends over 17 amino acids. The V segment lost 2 bases and the J segment 8 bases; nucleotides outside the gene matches: 12. Germline CDR1 is MNHEY and CDR2 is SVGEGT. V is TRBV6-2 or TRBV6-3 and J is TRBJ2-2; 9 nucleotides line up with TRBD2. The sequence derives from a woman in her late teens or twenties with acute or convalescent COVID-19. Source material: peripheral blood. The DNA of the CDR3 is TGTGCCAGCAGTTACGAGTCCCACCTTAGCGGGAGTGGGGAGCTGTTTTTT. It yields the protein CASSYESHLSGSGELFF.